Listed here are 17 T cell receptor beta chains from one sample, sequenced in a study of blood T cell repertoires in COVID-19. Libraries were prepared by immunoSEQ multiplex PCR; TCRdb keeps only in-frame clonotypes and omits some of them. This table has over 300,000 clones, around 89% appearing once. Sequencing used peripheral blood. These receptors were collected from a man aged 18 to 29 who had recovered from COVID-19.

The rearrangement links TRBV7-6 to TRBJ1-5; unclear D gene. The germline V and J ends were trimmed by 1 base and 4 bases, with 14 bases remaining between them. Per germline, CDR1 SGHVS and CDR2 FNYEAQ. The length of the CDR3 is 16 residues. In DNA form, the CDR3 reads TGTGCCAGCAGCTTAGAGGGCAGGACTTCTAATCAGCCCCAGCATTTT. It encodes CASSLEGRTSNQPQHF.

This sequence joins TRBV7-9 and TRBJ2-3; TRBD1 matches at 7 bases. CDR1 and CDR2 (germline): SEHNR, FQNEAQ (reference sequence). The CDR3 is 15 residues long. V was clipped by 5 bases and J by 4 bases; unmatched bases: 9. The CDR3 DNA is TGTGCCAGCAGCCAGACAGGGTGGGGCGCAGATACGCAGTATTTT. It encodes CASSQTGWGADTQYF.

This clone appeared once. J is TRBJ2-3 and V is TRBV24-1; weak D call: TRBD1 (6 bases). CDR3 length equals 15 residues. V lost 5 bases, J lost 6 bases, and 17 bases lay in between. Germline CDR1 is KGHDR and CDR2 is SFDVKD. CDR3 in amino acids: CATSGGQILGDTQYF. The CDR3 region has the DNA TGTGCCACCAGTGGCGGACAGATTTTAGGGGATACGCAGTATTTT.

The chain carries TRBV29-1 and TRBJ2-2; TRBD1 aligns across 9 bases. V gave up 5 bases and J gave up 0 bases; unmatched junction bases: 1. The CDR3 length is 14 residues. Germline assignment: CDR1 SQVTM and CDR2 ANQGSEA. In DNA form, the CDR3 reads TGCAGCGTTAGGACAGGGGCGAACACCGGGGAGCTGTTTTTT. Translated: CSVRTGANTGELFF.

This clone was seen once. The CDR3 here is CASSLGTAGTEAFF. The CDR3 bases are TGTGCCAGCTCACTTGGGACAGCCGGCACTGAAGCTTTCTTT. The V gene is TRBV18, the J gene TRBJ1-1, with 7 bases lining up with TRBD1. J lost 4 bases, V lost 4 bases, and 6 bases had no gene match. The CDR3 consists of 14 residues. Germline assignment: CDR1 KGHSH and CDR2 LQKENI.

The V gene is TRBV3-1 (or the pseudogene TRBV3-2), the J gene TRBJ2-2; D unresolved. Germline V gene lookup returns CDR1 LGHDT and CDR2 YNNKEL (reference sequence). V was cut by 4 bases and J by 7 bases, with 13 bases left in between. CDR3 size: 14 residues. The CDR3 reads CASSPTTRFGELFF. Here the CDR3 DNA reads TGTGCCAGCAGCCCCACCACGCGTTTCGGGGAGCTGTTTTTT.

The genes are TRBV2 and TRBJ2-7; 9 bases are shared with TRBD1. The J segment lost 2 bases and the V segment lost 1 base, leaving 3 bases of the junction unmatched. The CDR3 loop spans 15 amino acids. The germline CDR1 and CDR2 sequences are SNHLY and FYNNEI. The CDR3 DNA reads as TGTGCCAGCAGTGAAGGGGACAGGGTGGCCTACGAGCAGTACTTC. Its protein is CASSEGDRVAYEQYF.

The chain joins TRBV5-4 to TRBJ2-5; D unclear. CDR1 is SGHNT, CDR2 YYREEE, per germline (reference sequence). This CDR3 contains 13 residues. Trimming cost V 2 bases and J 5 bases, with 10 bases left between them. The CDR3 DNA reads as TGTGCCAGCAGCTTTGAGTTGGAGGAGACCCAGTACTTC. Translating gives CASSFELEETQYF.

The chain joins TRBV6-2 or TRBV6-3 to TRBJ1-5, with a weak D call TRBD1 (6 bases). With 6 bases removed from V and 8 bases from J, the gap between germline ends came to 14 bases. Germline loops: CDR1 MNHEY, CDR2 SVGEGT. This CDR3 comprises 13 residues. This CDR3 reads CASSFGQTEPQHF. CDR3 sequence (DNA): TGTGCCAGCAGCTTCGGACAGACCGAGCCCCAGCATTTT.

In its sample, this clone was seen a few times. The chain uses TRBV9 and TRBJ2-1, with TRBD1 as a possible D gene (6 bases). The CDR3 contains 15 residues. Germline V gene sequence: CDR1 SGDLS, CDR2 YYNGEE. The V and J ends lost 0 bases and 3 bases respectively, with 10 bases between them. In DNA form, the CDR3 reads TGTGCCAGCAGCGTAGGGGCAGGGGACTACAATGAGCAGTTCTTC. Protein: CASSVGAGDYNEQFF.

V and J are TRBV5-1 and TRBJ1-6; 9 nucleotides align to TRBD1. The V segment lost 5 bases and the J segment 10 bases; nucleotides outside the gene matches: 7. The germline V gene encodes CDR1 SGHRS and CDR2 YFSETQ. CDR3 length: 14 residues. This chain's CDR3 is CASSPGQGNSPLHF. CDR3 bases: TGCGCCAGCAGTCCCGGACAGGGGAACTCACCCCTCCACTTT.

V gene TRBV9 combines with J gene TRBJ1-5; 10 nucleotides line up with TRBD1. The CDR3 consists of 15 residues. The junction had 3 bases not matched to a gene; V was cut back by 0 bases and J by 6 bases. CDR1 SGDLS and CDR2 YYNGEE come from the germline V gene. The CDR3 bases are TGTGCCAGCAGCGTAGACGGACAGGGGGGTCAGCCCCAGCATTTT. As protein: CASSVDGQGGQPQHF.

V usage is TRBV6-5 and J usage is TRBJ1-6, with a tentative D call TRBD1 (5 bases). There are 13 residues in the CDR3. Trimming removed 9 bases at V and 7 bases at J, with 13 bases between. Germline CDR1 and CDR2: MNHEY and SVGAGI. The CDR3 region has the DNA TGTGCCAGTGGGGGGAATCCAAATTCACCCCTCCACTTT. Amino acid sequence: CASGGNPNSPLHF.

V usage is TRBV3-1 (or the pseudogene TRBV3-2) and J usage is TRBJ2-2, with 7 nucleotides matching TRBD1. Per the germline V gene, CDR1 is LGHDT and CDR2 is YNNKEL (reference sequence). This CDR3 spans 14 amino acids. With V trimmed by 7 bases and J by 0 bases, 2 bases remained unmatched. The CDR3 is CASKGQSNTGELFF. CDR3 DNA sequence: TGTGCCAGCAAGGGACAGTCGAACACCGGGGAGCTGTTTTTT.

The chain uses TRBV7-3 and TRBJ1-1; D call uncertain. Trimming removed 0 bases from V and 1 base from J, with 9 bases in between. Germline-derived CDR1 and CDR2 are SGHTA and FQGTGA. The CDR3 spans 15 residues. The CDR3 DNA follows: TGTGCCAGCAGCTTAACGTTTATAGAGAACACTGAAGCTTTCTTT. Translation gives CASSLTFIENTEAFF. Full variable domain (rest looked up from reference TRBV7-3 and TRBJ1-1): GAGVSQTPSNKVTEKGKYVELRCDPISGHTALYWYRQSLGQGPEFLIYFQGTGAADDSGLPNDRFFAVRPEGSVSTLKIQRTERGDSAVYLCASSLTFIENTEAFFGQGTRLTVV.

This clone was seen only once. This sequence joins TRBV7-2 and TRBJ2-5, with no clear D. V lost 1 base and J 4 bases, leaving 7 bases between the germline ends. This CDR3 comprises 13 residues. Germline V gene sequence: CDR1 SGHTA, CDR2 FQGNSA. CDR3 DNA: TGTGCCAGCAGCTTAGGCGCGGTAGAGACCCAGTACTTC. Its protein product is CASSLGAVETQYF.

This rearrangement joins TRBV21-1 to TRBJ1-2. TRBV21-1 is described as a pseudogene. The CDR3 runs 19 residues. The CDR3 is CASSKAPGIRRITNYGYTF. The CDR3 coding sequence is TGTGCCAGCAGCAAAGCGCCCGGGATCCGGAGGATAACTAACTATGGCTACACCTTC.